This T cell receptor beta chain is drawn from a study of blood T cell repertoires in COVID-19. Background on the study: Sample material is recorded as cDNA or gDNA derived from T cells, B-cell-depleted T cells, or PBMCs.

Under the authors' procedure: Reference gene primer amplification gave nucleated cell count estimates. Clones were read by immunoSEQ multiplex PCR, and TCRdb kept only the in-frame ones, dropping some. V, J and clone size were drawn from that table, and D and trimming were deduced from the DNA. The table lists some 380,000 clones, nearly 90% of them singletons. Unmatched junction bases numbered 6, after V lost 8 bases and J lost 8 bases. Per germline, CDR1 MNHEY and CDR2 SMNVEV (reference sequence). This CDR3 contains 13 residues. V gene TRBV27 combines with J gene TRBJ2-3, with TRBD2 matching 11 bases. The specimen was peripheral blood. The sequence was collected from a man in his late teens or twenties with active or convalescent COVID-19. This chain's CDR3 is CASALAGGGTQYF. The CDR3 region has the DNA TGTGCCAGCGCGCTAGCGGGGGGTGGTACGCAGTATTTT.